The 30 T cell receptor beta chains presented below share a single source sample, sequenced in a study of T cell repertoires in cytomegalovirus infection. TCRdb recomputed calls from the reads with MiXCR, one row per CDR3 protein. The sample holds some 350,000 distinct CDR3 sequences, less than 20% seen once. The sequenced sample was PBMCs. The receptors shown here come from a human donor in good health (CMV status not recorded). Some clones in this sample may be carry-over from other donors' samples.

Ten or more counts support this clonotype. This chain uses TRBV7-2 with TRBJ1-1; maybe TRBD1 (5 bases). The CDR3 consists of 14 residues. The V end was cut by 1 base, the J end by 0 bases, with 6 bases between. The germline V gene has CDR1 SGHTA and CDR2 FQGNSA. The CDR3 region is CASSLGQMNTEAFF. Here the CDR3 DNA reads TGTGCCAGCAGCTTAGGACAGATGAACACTGAAGCTTTCTTT.

V is TRBV19 and J is TRBJ2-3, with 7 positions matching TRBD1. CDR1 LNHDA and CDR2 SQIVND come from the germline V gene (reference sequence). The ends lost 5 bases at V and 6 bases at J; junction bases unmatched: 5. The CDR3 totals 13 residues. The CDR3, as DNA: TGTGCCAGTAGTCGAGGGGGCCCCGATACGCAGTATTTT. As protein: CASSRGGPDTQYF.

This clonotype was counted many times. V is TRBV12-5 and J is TRBJ2-3; D possibly matches TRBD1 or TRBD2 (5 bases each). Per the germline V gene, CDR1 is LGHNT and CDR2 is FRNRAP. V lost 0 bases, J lost 4 bases, and 11 bases lay in between. The CDR3 sequence is 15 residues long. The CDR3 spells CASGLVLGVPDTQYF. DNA for the CDR3: TGTGCTAGTGGTTTGGTACTGGGGGTTCCAGATACGCAGTATTTT.

This clonotype was counted between two and nine times. CDR3 residues: CASSLLGTETSNQPQHF. CDR3 nucleotides: TGTGCCAGCAGCTTGTTAGGGACAGAAACTAGCAATCAGCCCCAGCATTTT. This sequence joins TRBV5-6 and TRBJ1-5, with 7 positions matching TRBD1. CDR1 and CDR2 (germline): SGHDT, YYEEEE. The CDR3 runs to 17 residues. V was clipped by 1 base and J by 0 bases; unmatched bases: 7.

The chain employs TRBV7-8 and TRBJ2-1; 7 bases are shared with TRBD1. J gave up 7 bases and V 2 bases, and 8 bases lay outside the gene matches. The CDR3 covers 15 residues. The germline V gene has CDR1 SGHVS and CDR2 FQNEAQ. The CDR3 bases are TGTGCCAGCAGCTTACGGCAGGGGGTAGGAAATGAGCAGTTCTTC. It encodes CASSLRQGVGNEQFF. Full variable domain (rest looked up from reference TRBV7-8 and TRBJ2-1): GAGVSQSPRYKVAKRGQDVALRCDPISGHVSLFWYQQALGQGPEFLTYFQNEAQLDKSGLPSDRFFAERPEGSVSTLKIQRTQQEDSAVYLCASSLRQGVGNEQFFGPGTRLTVL.

The sample holds many counts of this clonotype. This rearrangement joins TRBV27 to TRBJ1-1; D gene ambiguous. Trimming took 3 bases from V and 1 from J, leaving 12 bases between them. The CDR3 sequence is 15 residues long. Germline lookup yields CDR1 MNHEY and CDR2 SMNVEV (reference sequence). CDR3 nucleotide sequence: TGTGCCAGCAGTTTGTTCAGATTCGCGAACACTGAAGCTTTCTTT. Amino acids: CASSLFRFANTEAFF.

This sequence joins TRBV10-3 and TRBJ1-1; 7 bases agree with TRBD1. This CDR3 has 17 residues. V trimming: 3 bases; J trimming: 6 bases; junction bases outside the gene matches: 16. Germline CDR1 reads ENHRY; CDR2 reads SYGVKD. The CDR3 DNA reads as TGTGCCATCAGTGACCAGACAGGGAAGAACTCCTTCGCTGAAGCTTTCTTT. Its translation is CAISDQTGKNSFAEAFF.

The rearrangement links TRBV28 to TRBJ1-2; tentative D call: TRBD1 (6 bases). V was pared by 5 bases and J by 4 bases, with 23 bases between. Germline-derived CDR1 and CDR2 are MDHEN and SYDVKM. There are 17 residues in the CDR3. In nucleotides, the CDR3 is TGTGCCAGCAGTCCCTCAATCGGGGGCCCGACCTCCTATGGCTACACCTTC. This gives the protein CASSPSIGGPTSYGYTF.

This clonotype occurred many times. The chain couples TRBV12-3 or TRBV12-4 to TRBJ1-5; TRBD1 aligns across 9 bases. With V trimmed by 5 bases and J by 7 bases, 9 bases remained unmatched. This CDR3 has 15 residues. DNA for the CDR3: TGTGCCAGCAGTCCCACACAGGGGGCTCGGCAGCCCCAGCATTTT. Its protein is CASSPTQGARQPQHF.

This clonotype appeared many times. The chain employs TRBV7-2 and TRBJ1-5; no reliable D call. Per germline, CDR1 SGHTA and CDR2 FQGNSA. This CDR3 comprises 13 residues. V was cut by 3 bases and J by 4 bases, with 7 bases left in between. The CDR3 is CASSFYSNQPQHF. The CDR3 nucleotides are TGTGCCAGCAGCTTCTACAGTAATCAGCCCCAGCATTTT.

The rearrangement links TRBV19 to TRBJ2-2, with TRBD1 matching over 7 bases. Germline-derived CDR1 and CDR2 are LNHDA and SQIVND (reference sequence). The CDR3 covers 14 residues. J lost 7 bases, V lost 0 bases, and 2 bases had no gene match. The CDR3 is CASSIEGGGGELFF. The CDR3 DNA follows: TGTGCCAGTAGTATAGAAGGGGGCGGCGGGGAGCTGTTTTTT.

This clonotype was counted between two and nine times. This chain uses TRBV4-2 with TRBJ2-3; the match to TRBD2 covers 11 bases. This CDR3 has 19 residues. Germline values: CDR1 LGHNA, CDR2 YNFKEQ. The J segment lost 3 bases and the V segment lost 0 bases, leaving 11 bases of the junction unmatched. This chain's CDR3 is CASSQDPELAGALTDTQYF. The CDR3 bases are TGTGCCAGCAGCCAAGATCCCGAACTAGCGGGGGCCCTTACAGATACGCAGTATTTT.

J is TRBJ2-1 and V is TRBV19; D is uncertain. The CDR3 consists of 13 residues. V dropped 5 bases and J dropped 0 bases, with 5 bases sitting between them. Germline V gene lookup returns CDR1 LNHDA and CDR2 SQIVND (reference sequence). CDR3: CASSADSYNEQFF. The CDR3 nucleotides read TGTGCCAGTAGTGCGGACTCCTACAATGAGCAGTTCTTC.

The rearrangement links TRBV13 to TRBJ2-3, with 11 bases aligning to TRBD2. The V gene's germline CDR1 is PRHDT and CDR2 FYEKMQ (reference sequence). V dropped 0 bases and J dropped 2; count of bases not matched to a gene: 7. This CDR3 is built from 18 residues. CDR3 sequence reads: CASSLGPLLAGVTDTQYF. The CDR3 DNA reads TGTGCCAGCAGCTTAGGCCCACTACTAGCGGGAGTCACAGATACGCAGTATTTT.

The table lists this clonotype with many counts. The chain has TRBV10-3 and TRBJ2-3; a weak D match, TRBD1 (5 bases). The CDR3 is 13 amino acids. Germline V gives CDR1 ENHRY, CDR2 SYGVKD. V shed 5 bases and J shed 2 bases, with 8 bases lying between them. The DNA for the CDR3 is TGTGCCATCAGTCAGGGATTCACAGATACGCAGTATTTT. Its translation: CAISQGFTDTQYF.

The rearrangement links TRBV7-4 to TRBJ2-1, with 11 nucleotides matching TRBD2. The CDR3 is made up of 15 amino acids. The J segment lost 6 bases and the V segment lost 5 bases, leaving 6 bases of the junction unmatched. CDR1 and CDR2 from the germline V gene are SGHVT and SQSDAQ. Here the CDR3 reads CASSTSGSRFNEQFF. For the CDR3, the DNA is TGTGCCAGCAGCACTAGCGGGAGTAGATTCAATGAGCAGTTCTTC.

The V and J genes are TRBV28 and TRBJ2-7; TRBD1 is a possible D gene (6 bases). Germline-derived CDR1 and CDR2 are MDHEN and SYDVKM. The CDR3 sequence is 13 residues long. Trimming took off 5 bases at V and 6 bases at J, with 14 bases between the two ends. This CDR3 is CASSTQNRVEQYF. The DNA for the CDR3 is TGTGCCAGCAGTACACAAAACAGGGTCGAGCAGTACTTC.

This clonotype has more than one count but fewer than ten. The chain couples TRBV7-9 to TRBJ2-3; D assignment may be TRBD1 or TRBD2 (5 bases each). The CDR3 loop spans 13 amino acids. Per the germline V gene, CDR1 is SEHNR and CDR2 is FQNEAQ (reference sequence). Trimming removed 6 bases at V and 5 bases at J, with 12 bases between. This CDR3 reads CASSLDGGDTQYF. The DNA for the CDR3 is TGTGCCAGCAGTCTAGATGGGGGAGATACGCAGTATTTT.

Only a few counts were recorded for this clonotype. The chain uses TRBV12-3 or TRBV12-4 and TRBJ1-2; the match to TRBD1 covers 7 bases. V gave up 5 bases and J gave up 5 bases; unmatched junction bases: 5. The CDR3 length is 13 residues. Here the CDR3 DNA reads TGTGCCAGCAGTAGCACAGGGGTGTATGGCTACACCTTC. Translation gives CASSSTGVYGYTF.

This clonotype was recorded a few times. The chain carries TRBV24-1 and TRBJ2-1, with no clear D. The CDR3 consists of 12 residues. CDR1 KGHDR and CDR2 SFDVKD come from the germline V gene. Trimming pared 2 bases from V and 4 bases from J, leaving 2 bases between. The CDR3, as DNA: TGTGCCACCAGTGATTCGTACAATGAGCAGTTCTTC. As protein: CATSDSYNEQFF.

This clonotype appeared many times. The V and J genes are TRBV28 and TRBJ1-6; unclear D gene. Per the germline V gene, CDR1 is MDHEN and CDR2 is SYDVKM. The V gene lost 9 bases and the J gene lost 5 bases, with 11 bases spanning the gap. The CDR3 extends over 13 amino acids. DNA for the CDR3: TGTGCCAGTGGGAGAAGACATAATTCACCCCTCCACTTT. It codes for CASGRRHNSPLHF.

Worth noting for this clonotype: The conserved phenylalanine or tryptophan normally closing the CDR3 is absent here, so this likely arose from a read error. This chain uses TRBV19 with TRBJ2-5; D remains unclear. Germline CDR1 and CDR2: LNHDA and SQIVND (reference sequence). V shed 6 bases and J shed 5 bases, with 13 bases lying between them. This CDR3 comprises 13 residues. Here the CDR3 DNA reads TGTGCCAGTAGCCGGAGAAGCTTGGAGACCCAGTACCTC. This gives the protein CASSRRSLETQYL.

This chain joins TRBV4-2 and TRBJ2-2, with a tentative D call TRBD2 (5 bases). Trimming shortened V by 0 bases and J by 3 bases, and 8 bases separated the two germline ends. The germline V gene has CDR1 LGHNA and CDR2 YNFKEQ. The CDR3 is 15 amino acids. Written as DNA, the CDR3 is TGTGCCAGCAGCCAAGATTGGGGAGACACCGGGGAGCTGTTTTTT. As protein: CASSQDWGDTGELFF.

A few counts support this clonotype. The rearrangement uses TRBV4-1 and TRBJ2-7; 7 nucleotides match TRBD2. CDR1 and CDR2 from the germline V gene are MGHRA and YSYEKL. V shed 0 bases and J 0 bases; nucleotides not matched to a gene: 8. This CDR3 is 17 amino acids long. CDR3 amino acids: CASSQERAGRSSYEQYF. The DNA of the CDR3 is TGCGCCAGCAGCCAAGAGAGAGCGGGACGATCCTCCTACGAGCAGTACTTC.

This clonotype was observed at least ten times. CDR3 nucleotide sequence: TGTGCCAGCAGCGGTTGGGTCTGGGACGAGCAGTACTTC. This translates into CASSGWVWDEQYF. The chain links TRBV7-6 to TRBJ2-7; D gene unclear. The ends were cut back, 5 bases at V and 5 bases at J, with 13 bases in the middle. This CDR3 has 13 amino acids. CDR1 is SGHVS, CDR2 FNYEAQ, per germline. Drawing the rest from reference TRBV7-6 and TRBJ2-7, the complete variable domain is GAGVSQSPRYKVTKRGQDVALRCDPISGHVSLYWYRQALGQGPEFLTYFNYEAQQDKSGLPNDRFSAERPEGSISTLTIQRTEQRDSAMYRCASSGWVWDEQYFGPGTRLTVT.

Note on this clonotype: A read error may explain this, as a much larger clone is one base away. This chain joins TRBV7-2 and TRBJ2-3; D possibly corresponds to TRBD1 (5 bases). CDR1 and CDR2 from the germline V gene are SGHTA and FQGNSA. Trimming took 10 bases from V and 6 from J, leaving 14 bases between them. The CDR3 spans 12 residues. This chain's CDR3 is CANSYSGDTQYF. For the CDR3, the DNA is TGTGCCAACAGTTACTCAGGGGATACGCAGTATTTT.

In its sample, this clonotype was seen many times. The gene calls are TRBV7-2 and TRBJ2-3; D unclear. Trimming removed 8 bases from V and 3 bases from J, with 18 bases in between. The CDR3 loop spans 15 amino acids. The germline CDR1 and CDR2 sequences are SGHTA and FQGNSA. As DNA, the CDR3 is TGTGCCAGCGCTCCCTCTTGGGTCTTTACAGATACGCAGTATTTT. Protein: CASAPSWVFTDTQYF. The full variable domain, its missing parts supplied by reference TRBV7-2 and TRBJ2-3, is GAGVSQSPSNKVTEKGKDVELRCDPISGHTALYWYRQSLGQGLEFLIYFQGNSAPDKSGLPSDRFSAERTGGSVSTLTIQRTQQEDSAVYLCASAPSWVFTDTQYFGPGTRLTVL.

This clonotype showed up many times. This sequence joins TRBV28 and TRBJ1-1; weak D call: TRBD1 (5 bases). This CDR3 has 13 amino acids. V was cut by 7 bases and J by 3 bases, with 12 bases left in between. Germline loops: CDR1 MDHEN, CDR2 SYDVKM. CDR3 sequence reads: CASTRGRYTEAFF. The CDR3 DNA reads as TGTGCCAGCACGAGGGGACGGTACACTGAAGCTTTCTTT.

The CDR3 region has the DNA TGTGCCAGCAGCTCGCCCCCCAACAGGTACAATGAGCAGTTCTTC. This sequence encodes CASSSPPNRYNEQFF. V usage is TRBV9 and J usage is TRBJ2-1, with a weak D call TRBD1 (5 bases). Trimming stripped 4 bases from V and 4 bases from J, with 15 bases between. This CDR3 spans 15 amino acids. Germline V lookup: CDR1 SGDLS, CDR2 YYNGEE.

This rearrangement joins TRBV7-8 to TRBJ2-5; possibly TRBD1 or TRBD2 for D (5 bases each). Germline CDR1 reads SGHVS; CDR2 reads FQNEAQ. Trimming stripped 2 bases from V and 5 bases from J, with 18 bases between. CDR3 size: 16 residues. In DNA form, the CDR3 reads TGTGCCAGCAGCTTAATTGGGCAGGGCGGGTGGGAGACCCAGTACTTC. Its protein is CASSLIGQGGWETQYF.